This TCR beta chain was captured in a study of T cell responses to AZD1222 COVID-19 vaccine. This clone was detected a few times. Sequencing used immunoSEQ multiplex PCR; TCRdb keeps in-frame clones, though not all of them. The sample has about 85,000 clones, 70% to 90% seen once. The sample was peripheral blood, taken on day 0 of AZD1222 vaccination. The source of this sequence is an adult in good health.

This CDR3 reads CASSVLGQGGEQYF. The CDR3 coding sequence is TGTGCCAGCAGTGTGCTAGGACAGGGGGGAGAGCAGTACTTC. The chain links TRBV2 to TRBJ2-7; TRBD1 matches 10 bases. In germline, CDR1 is SNHLY, CDR2 FYNNEI. There are 14 residues in the CDR3. The V and J ends lost 4 bases and 7 bases, in that order; junction bases with no gene match: 7.